This is a list of T cell receptor beta chains from one sample in a study of identical twins. In TCRdb, the 5' RACE reads were re-called with MiXCR into one record per CDR3 protein. In the table there are 600,000 to 800,000 distinct CDR3 sequences, over 20% of which are singletons. This sample also belongs to another study, concerning T cells expressing NK-cell markers.

Sequencing was performed on PBMCs. The receptors derive from a woman aged 18-30 years in good health. Both conserved end residues are part of each CDR3. The D gene is left open where the match is weak. Clone size is shown for a subset of rows, as once, few, many or a class of expanded clone.

TRBV2	NA	TRBJ2-2	NA	CASSEFSGSNTGELFF	TGTGCCAGCAGTGAGTTTAGCGGATCTAACACCGGGGAGCTGTTTTTT
TRBV4-2	few	TRBJ2-7	NA	CASSQAETSLPYEQYF	TGTGCCAGCAGCCAAGCCGAAACTAGCCTACCCTACGAGCAGTACTTC
TRBV5-1	few	TRBJ2-2	TRBD1	CASSIRDRDFRENTGELFF	TGCGCCAGCAGCATCCGGGACAGGGACTTTAGGGAGAACACCGGGGAGCTGTTTTTT
TRBV29-1	NA	TRBJ1-2	NA	CSVGTLTYGYTF	TGCAGCGTTGGGACGCTTACCTATGGCTACACCTTC
TRBV7-6	many	TRBJ2-3	NA	CASSLVGWTDTQYF	TGTGCCAGCAGCTTAGTAGGTTGGACAGATACGCAGTATTTT
TRBV12-3/TRBV12-4	NA	TRBJ1-1	NA	CASSPRRGGGTEAFF	TGTGCCAGCAGTCCAAGGCGGGGTGGGGGGACTGAAGCTTTCTTT
TRBV20-1	many	TRBJ1-1	NA	CSARDSGDTEAFF	TGCAGTGCTAGAGACTCTGGGGACACTGAAGCTTTCTTT
TRBV4-2	few	TRBJ1-2	NA	CASSQGPDPKSHGYTF	TGTGCCAGCAGCCAAGGCCCGGACCCAAAGTCTCATGGCTACACCTTC
TRBV12-3/TRBV12-4	NA	TRBJ2-7	NA	CASSFRLVLYEQYF	TGTGCCAGCAGTTTTAGACTGGTCCTTTACGAGCAGTACTTC
TRBV20-1	NA	TRBJ2-2	NA	CSAVNLEAGELFF	TGCAGTGCCGTAAACCTGGAGGCCGGGGAGCTGTTTTTT
TRBV5-1	NA	TRBJ2-2	NA	CASSFGRPNTGELFF	TGCGCCAGCAGCTTCGGACGCCCGAACACCGGGGAGCTGTTTTTT
TRBV29-1	few	TRBJ2-1	NA	CSARFRGSSYNEQFF	TGCAGCGCGCGGTTCCGGGGAAGCTCCTACAATGAGCAGTTCTTC
TRBV5-1	many	TRBJ2-1	TRBD2	CASSGSSGGFNEQFF	TGCGCCAGCTCGGGGAGTAGCGGGGGTTTCAATGAGCAGTTCTTC
TRBV24-1	few	TRBJ2-1	NA	CATSDIGYNEQFF	TGTGCCACCAGCGATATAGGTTACAATGAGCAGTTCTTC
TRBV5-1	NA	TRBJ2-2	TRBD2	CASSGGLAGYTGELFF	TGCGCCAGCAGCGGGGGACTAGCGGGGTACACCGGGGAGCTGTTTTTT
TRBV20-1	few	TRBJ2-2	NA	CSAPGVTGELFF	TGCAGTGCACCAGGGGTGACCGGGGAGCTGTTTTTT
TRBV12-3/TRBV12-4	many	TRBJ1-3	NA	CASSSDGNTIYF	TGTGCCAGCAGTTCCGATGGAAACACCATATATTTT